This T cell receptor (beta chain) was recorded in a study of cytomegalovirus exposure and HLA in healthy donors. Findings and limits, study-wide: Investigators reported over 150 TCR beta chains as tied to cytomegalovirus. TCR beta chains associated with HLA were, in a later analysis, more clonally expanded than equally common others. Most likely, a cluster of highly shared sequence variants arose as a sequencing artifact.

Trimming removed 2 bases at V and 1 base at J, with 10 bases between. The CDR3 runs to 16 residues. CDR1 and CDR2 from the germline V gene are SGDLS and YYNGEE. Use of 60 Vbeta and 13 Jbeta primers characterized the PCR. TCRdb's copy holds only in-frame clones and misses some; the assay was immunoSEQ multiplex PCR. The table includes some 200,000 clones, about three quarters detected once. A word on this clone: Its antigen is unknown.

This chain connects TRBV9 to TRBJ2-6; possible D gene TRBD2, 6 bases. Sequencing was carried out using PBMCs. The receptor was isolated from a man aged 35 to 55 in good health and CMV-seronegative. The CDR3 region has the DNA TGTGCCAGCAGCGTGCTGGGGGGTTCTGGGGCCAACGTCCTGACTTTC. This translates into CASSVLGGSGANVLTF.